These T cell receptor beta chains were read from a single sample in a study of T cell responses to AZD1222 COVID-19 vaccine. Generated by immunoSEQ multiplex PCR, the TCRdb table keeps only in-frame clones and is missing some. The table has 200,000 or so clones, almost 95% seen once; the top ten hold 7% to 9.5%. Sequencing was performed on peripheral blood, taken on day 0 of AZD1222 vaccination. These receptors all stem from an adult in good health. CDR3s include the opening cysteine and the closing phenylalanine or tryptophan. Expanded clones get a size class; other rows say once, few or many, or leave the size out.

>.|TRBJ1-2|TRBV9
CASSVDPGGANYGYTF
>.|TRBJ2-2|TRBV5-1
CASSSTTRGSEPGELFF
>.|TRBJ1-3|TRBV9
CASTLGPGHNSGNTIYF
>.|TRBJ1-2|TRBV27
CASSNGRLGGYTF
>once|TRBJ2-5|TRBV10-3
CAISGAGQETQYF
>.|TRBJ1-2|TRBV7-2
CASSLASQGASGYTF
>.|TRBJ2-1|TRBV9
CASSEDRGHNEQFF
>.|TRBJ2-2|TRBV6-5
CAGRVGNTGELFF
>.|TRBJ1-3|TRBV3-1/TRBV3-2
CASSQQGFSGNTIYF
>.|TRBJ1-5|TRBV15
CATSREPDVDPQHF
>.|TRBJ2-2|TRBV28
CASRTKGAPNTGELFF
>.|TRBJ2-2|TRBV28
CASSLPTSGNTGELFF
>.|TRBJ1-1|TRBV6-5
CASSSRVGTEAFF
>once|TRBJ2-7|TRBV4-1
CASSQVRSSYEQYF